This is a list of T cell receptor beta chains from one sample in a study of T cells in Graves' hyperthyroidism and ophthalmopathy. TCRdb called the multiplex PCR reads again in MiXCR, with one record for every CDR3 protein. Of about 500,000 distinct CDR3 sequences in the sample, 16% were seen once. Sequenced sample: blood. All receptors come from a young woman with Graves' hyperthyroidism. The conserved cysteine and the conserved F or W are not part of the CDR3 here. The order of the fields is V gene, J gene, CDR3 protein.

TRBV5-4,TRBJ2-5,ASSLKSEEQETQY
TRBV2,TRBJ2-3,ASSAAGGPTDTQY
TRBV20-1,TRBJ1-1,SASYSLNTEAF
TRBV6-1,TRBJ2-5,ASSPTGTSGQETQY
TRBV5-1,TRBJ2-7,ASASGPGPGEQY
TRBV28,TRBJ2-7,ASASDNSYEQY
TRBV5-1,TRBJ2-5,ASSLGWAAGVAETQY
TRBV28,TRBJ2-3,ASRAAGERWTQY
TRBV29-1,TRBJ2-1,SVEGTTDNEQF
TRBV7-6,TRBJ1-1,ASSPRTGYGNTEAF
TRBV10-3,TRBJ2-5,AISEASGRDGVTQY
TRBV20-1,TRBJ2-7,SARVGTSGVHEQY
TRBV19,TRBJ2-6,ASSTGTGGPGANVLT
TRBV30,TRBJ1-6,AWSTRTGNSPLH
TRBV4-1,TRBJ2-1,ASSQVQREGLNEQF
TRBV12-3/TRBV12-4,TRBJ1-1,ASSLMGGSGAEAF
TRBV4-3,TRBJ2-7,ASSQDRGPFYEQY
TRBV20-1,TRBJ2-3,SAEGQPVWSDTQY
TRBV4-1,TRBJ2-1,ASSQPPSGRGYNEQF
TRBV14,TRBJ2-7,ASSQDALPTYEQY
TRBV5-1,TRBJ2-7,ASSQRLIGEQY
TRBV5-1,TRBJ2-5,ASSLNLARETQY
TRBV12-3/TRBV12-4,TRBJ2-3,ASSPPYRGSTDTQY